This T cell receptor (beta chain) stems from a study of cytomegalovirus exposure and HLA in healthy donors. At the time of sampling, donors were nominally healthy, though unrecorded immune exposures were likely. Turning to this clone: What it binds is not known.

Study results and caveats: In a later analysis, specific HLA alleles were associated with 15,000 to 20,000 TCR beta sequences at a 0.05 false discovery rate. There were some V segments, including TRBV6-2 and TRBV6-3, excluded as indistinguishable.

Germline V CDR1 and CDR2: SGHVS, FNYEAQ. V lost 4 bases and J 7 bases, leaving 13 bases between the germline ends. The CDR3 is made up of 13 amino acids. The primer mix had 60 Vbeta and 13 Jbeta primers. Measured with immunoSEQ multiplex PCR; TCRdb has only the in-frame clones, and not every one. The table shows about 120,000 clones, with 70% to 85% occurring only once. The V and J genes are TRBV7-6 and TRBJ1-2; no clear D gene. The TCR was taken from a man aged 18 to 30 in good health and CMV-seropositive. The sequenced material came from PBMCs. The CDR3 bases are TGTGCCAGCAGCTCCGAGGGATTAGGTGGCTACACCTTC. It specifies CASSSEGLGGYTF.